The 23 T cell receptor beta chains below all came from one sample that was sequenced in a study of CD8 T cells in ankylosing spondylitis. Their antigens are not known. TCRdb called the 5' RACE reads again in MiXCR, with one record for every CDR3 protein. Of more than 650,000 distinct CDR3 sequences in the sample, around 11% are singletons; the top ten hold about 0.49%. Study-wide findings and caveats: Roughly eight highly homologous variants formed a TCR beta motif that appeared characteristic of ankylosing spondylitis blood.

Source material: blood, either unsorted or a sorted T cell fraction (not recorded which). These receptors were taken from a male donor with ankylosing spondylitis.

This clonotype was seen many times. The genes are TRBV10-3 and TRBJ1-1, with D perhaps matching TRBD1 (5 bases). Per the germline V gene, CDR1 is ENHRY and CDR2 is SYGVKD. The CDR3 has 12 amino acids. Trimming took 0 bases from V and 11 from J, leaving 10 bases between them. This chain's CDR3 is CAISESGPRAFF. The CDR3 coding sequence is TGTGCCATCAGTGAGTCGGGGCCTCGGGCTTTCTTT.

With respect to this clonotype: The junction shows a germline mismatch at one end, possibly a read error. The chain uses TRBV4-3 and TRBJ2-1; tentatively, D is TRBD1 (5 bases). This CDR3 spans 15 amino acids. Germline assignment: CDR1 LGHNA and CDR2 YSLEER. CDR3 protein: CDSSQDISGPNEQFF. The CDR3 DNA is TGCGACAGCAGCCAAGATATCTCAGGGCCAAATGAGCAGTTCTTC.

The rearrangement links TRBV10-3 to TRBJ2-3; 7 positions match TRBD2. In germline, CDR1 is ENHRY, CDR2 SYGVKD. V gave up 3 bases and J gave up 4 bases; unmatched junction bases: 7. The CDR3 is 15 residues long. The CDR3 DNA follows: TGTGCCATCAGTGATCGTGGGGGGGGGGCAGATACGCAGTATTTT. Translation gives CAISDRGGGADTQYF.

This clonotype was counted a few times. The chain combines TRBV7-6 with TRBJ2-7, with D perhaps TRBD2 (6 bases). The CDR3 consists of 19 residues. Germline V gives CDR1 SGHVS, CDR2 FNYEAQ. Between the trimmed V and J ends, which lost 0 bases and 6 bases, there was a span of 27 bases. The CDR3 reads CASSLAVGDHGGLSFEQYF. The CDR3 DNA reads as TGTGCCAGCAGCTTAGCGGTCGGGGACCACGGGGGACTCTCATTCGAGCAGTACTTC.

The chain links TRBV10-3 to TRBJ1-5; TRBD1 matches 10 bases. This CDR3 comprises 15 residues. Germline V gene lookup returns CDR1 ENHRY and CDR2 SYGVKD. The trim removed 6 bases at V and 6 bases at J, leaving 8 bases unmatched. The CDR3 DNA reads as TGTGCCATCAGGGAAGGGACAGGGGATCGTCAGCCCCAGCATTTT. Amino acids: CAIREGTGDRQPQHF.

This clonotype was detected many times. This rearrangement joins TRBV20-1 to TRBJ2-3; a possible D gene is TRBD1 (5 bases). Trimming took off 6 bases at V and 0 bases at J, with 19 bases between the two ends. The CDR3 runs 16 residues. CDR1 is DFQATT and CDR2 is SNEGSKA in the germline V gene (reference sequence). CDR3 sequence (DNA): TGCAGTGCCAAAGGGGCGGATGTATCTAGCACAGATACGCAGTATTTT. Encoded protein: CSAKGADVSSTDTQYF.

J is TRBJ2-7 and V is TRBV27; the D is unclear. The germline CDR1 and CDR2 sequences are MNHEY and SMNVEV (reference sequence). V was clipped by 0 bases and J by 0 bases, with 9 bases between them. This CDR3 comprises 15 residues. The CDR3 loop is CASSLSETTSYEQYF. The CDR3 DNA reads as TGTGCCAGCAGTTTATCGGAAACAACCTCCTACGAGCAGTACTTC.

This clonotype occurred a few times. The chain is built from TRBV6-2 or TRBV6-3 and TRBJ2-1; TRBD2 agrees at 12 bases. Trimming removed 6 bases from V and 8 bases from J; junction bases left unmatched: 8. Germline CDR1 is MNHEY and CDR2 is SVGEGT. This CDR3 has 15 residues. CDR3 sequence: CASRTPSGGAHEQFF. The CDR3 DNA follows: TGTGCCAGCAGAACACCTAGCGGGGGGGCCCATGAGCAGTTCTTC.

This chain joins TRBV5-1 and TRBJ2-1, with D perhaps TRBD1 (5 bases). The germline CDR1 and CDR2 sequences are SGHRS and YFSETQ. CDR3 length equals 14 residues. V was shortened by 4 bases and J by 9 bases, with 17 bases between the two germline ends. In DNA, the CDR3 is TGCGCCAGCAGCCGTGCCCCTGACAGTGGTGAGCAGTTCTTC. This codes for CASSRAPDSGEQFF.

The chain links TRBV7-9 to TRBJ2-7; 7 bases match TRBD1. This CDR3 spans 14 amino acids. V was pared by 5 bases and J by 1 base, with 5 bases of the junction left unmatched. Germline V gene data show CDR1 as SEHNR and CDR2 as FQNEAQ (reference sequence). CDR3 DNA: TGTGCCAGCAGCCTACAGGGGATTTCCTACGAGCAGTACTTC. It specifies CASSLQGISYEQYF.

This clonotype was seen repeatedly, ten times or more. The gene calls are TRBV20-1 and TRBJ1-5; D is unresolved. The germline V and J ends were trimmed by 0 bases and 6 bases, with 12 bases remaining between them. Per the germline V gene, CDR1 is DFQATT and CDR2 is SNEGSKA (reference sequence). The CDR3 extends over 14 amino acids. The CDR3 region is CSARDLSGFQPQHF. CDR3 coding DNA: TGCAGTGCTAGAGATCTGAGTGGTTTTCAGCCCCAGCATTTT.

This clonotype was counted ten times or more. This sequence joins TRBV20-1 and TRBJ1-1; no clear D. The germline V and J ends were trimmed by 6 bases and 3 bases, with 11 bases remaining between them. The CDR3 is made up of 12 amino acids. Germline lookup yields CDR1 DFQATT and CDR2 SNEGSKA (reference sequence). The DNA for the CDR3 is TGCAGTGCCCTATCGGGAGACACTGAAGCTTTCTTT. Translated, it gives CSALSGDTEAFF.

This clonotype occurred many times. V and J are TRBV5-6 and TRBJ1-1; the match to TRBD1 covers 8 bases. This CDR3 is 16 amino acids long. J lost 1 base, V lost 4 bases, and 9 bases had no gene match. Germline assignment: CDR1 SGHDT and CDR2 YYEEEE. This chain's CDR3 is CASSKTLGTGNTEAFF. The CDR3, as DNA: TGTGCCAGCAGCAAAACGCTCGGGACAGGGAACACTGAAGCTTTCTTT.

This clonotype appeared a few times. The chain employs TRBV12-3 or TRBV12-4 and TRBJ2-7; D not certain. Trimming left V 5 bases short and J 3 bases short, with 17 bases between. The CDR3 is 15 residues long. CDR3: CASSIYTDSRYEQYF. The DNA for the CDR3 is TGTGCCAGCAGTATCTACACAGATAGCCGCTACGAGCAGTACTTC.

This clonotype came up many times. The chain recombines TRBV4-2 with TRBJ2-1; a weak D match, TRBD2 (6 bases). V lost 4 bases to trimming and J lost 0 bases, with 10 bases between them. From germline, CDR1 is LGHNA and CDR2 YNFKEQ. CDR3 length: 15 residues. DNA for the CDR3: TGTGCCAGCAGCCCCCGGGACTCCTCCTACAATGAGCAGTTCTTC. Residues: CASSPRDSSYNEQFF.

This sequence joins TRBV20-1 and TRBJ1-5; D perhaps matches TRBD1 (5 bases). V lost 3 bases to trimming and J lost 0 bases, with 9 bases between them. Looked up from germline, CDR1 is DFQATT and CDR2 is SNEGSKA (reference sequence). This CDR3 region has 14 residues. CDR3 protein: CSARRTYSNQPQHF. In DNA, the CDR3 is TGCAGTGCTAGGCGGACATATAGCAATCAGCCCCAGCATTTT.

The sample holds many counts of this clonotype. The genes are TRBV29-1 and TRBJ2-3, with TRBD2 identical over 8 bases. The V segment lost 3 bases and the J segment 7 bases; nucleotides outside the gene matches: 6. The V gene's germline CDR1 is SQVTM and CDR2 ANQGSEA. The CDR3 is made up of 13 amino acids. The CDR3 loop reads CSVEAGGTHTQYF. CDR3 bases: TGCAGCGTTGAGGCGGGAGGCACGCATACGCAGTATTTT.

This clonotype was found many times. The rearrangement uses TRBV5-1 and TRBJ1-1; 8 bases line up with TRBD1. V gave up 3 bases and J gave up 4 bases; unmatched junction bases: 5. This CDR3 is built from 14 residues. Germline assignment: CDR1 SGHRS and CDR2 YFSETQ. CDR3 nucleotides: TGCGCCAGCAGCTCCGGCACAGGGGGCACTGAAGCTTTCTTT. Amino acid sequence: CASSSGTGGTEAFF. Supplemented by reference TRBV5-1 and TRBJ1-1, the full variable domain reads KAGVTQTPRYLIKTRGQQVTLSCSPISGHRSVSWYQQTPGQGLQFLFEYFSETQRNKGNFPGRFSGRQFSNSRSEMNVSTLELGDSALYLCASSSGTGGTEAFFGQGTRLTVV.

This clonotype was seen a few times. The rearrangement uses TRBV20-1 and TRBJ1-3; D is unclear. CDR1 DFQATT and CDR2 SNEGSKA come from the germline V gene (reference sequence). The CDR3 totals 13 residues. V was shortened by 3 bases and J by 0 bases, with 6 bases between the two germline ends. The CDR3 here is CSASRFSGNTIYF. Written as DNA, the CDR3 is TGCAGTGCTAGCCGGTTCTCTGGAAACACCATATATTTT.

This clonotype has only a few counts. The chain's CDR3 is CASSYSGGDRRRSGNTIYF. Here the CDR3 DNA reads TGTGCCAGCAGTTACAGTGGAGGGGACAGGAGACGCTCTGGAAACACCATATATTTT. V and J are TRBV6-5 and TRBJ1-3; 8 nucleotides align to TRBD1. The CDR3 length is 19 residues. The V and J ends lost 2 bases and 0 bases, in that order; junction bases with no gene match: 12. Per the germline V gene, CDR1 is MNHEY and CDR2 is SVGAGI.

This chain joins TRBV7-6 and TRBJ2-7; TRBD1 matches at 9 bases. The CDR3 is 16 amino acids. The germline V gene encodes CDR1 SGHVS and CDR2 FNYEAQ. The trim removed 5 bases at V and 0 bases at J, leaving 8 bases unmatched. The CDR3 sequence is CASSRFPGQGSYEQYF. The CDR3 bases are TGTGCCAGCAGCCGTTTCCCGGGACAGGGCTCCTACGAGCAGTACTTC. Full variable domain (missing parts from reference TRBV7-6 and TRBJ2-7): GAGVSQSPRYKVTKRGQDVALRCDPISGHVSLYWYRQALGQGPEFLTYFNYEAQQDKSGLPNDRFSAERPEGSISTLTIQRTEQRDSAMYRCASSRFPGQGSYEQYFGPGTRLTVT.

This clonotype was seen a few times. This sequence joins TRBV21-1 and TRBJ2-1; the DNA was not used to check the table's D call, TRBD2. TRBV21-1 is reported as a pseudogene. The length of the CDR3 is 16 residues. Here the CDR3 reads CASSKKRTSGYNEQFF. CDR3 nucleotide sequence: TGTGCCAGCAGCAAAAAAAGGACTAGCGGCTACAATGAGCAGTTCTTC.

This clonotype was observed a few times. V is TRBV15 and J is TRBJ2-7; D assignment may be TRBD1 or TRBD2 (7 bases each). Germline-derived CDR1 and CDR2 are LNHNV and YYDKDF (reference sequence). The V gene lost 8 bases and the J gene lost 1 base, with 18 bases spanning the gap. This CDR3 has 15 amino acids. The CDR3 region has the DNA TGTGCCACCTCTAGGGGGCTAGCGGCTTCCTACGAGCAGTACTTC. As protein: CATSRGLAASYEQYF.